The next 14 T cell receptor beta chains were all read from a single sample in a study of blood T cell repertoires in COVID-19. Method: immunoSEQ multiplex PCR; TCRdb's copy keeps in-frame clones and lacks some. The profile shows about 100,000 clones, over 80% of them singletons. What was sequenced was peripheral blood. These receptor sequences come from a man aged 65 to 79 with active or convalescent COVID-19.

The chain recombines TRBV28 with TRBJ2-4; the D gene is possibly TRBD2 (5 bases). The CDR3 is made up of 11 amino acids. Trimming cost V 10 bases and J 5 bases, with 9 bases left between them. Germline CDR1 MDHEN, CDR2 SYDVKM. DNA for the CDR3: TGTGCCATCCAGAGGGAAAACATTCAGTACTTC. This sequence encodes CAIQRENIQYF.

The rearrangement uses TRBV5-6 and TRBJ1-6; 10 nucleotides match TRBD1. CDR3 size: 17 residues. Per the germline V gene, CDR1 is SGHDT and CDR2 is YYEEEE. With 2 bases clipped from V and 0 bases from J, the junction kept 2 bases outside the gene matches. The CDR3 reads CASSFRTGGSYNSPLHF. The CDR3, as DNA: TGTGCCAGCAGCTTCAGGACAGGGGGCTCCTATAATTCACCCCTCCACTTT. The variable domain in full, completed from reference TRBV5-6 and TRBJ1-6, reads DAGVTQSPTHLIKTRGQQVTLRCSPKSGHDTVSWYQQALGQGPQFIFQYYEEEERQRGNFPDRFSGHQFPNYSSELNVNALLLGDSALYLCASSFRTGGSYNSPLHFGNGTRLTVT.

The CDR3 bases are TGTGCCAGCAGCAGATCCGCGGCCTACAATGAGCAGTTCTTC. Amino acids: CASSRSAAYNEQFF. The chain carries TRBV7-2 and TRBJ2-1; no reliable D call. V shed 5 bases and J shed 2 bases, with 10 bases lying between them. The CDR3 is made up of 14 amino acids. Germline assignment: CDR1 SGHTA and CDR2 FQGNSA. Variable domain in full (rest from reference TRBV7-2 and TRBJ2-1): GAGVSQSPSNKVTEKGKDVELRCDPISGHTALYWYRQSLGQGLEFLIYFQGNSAPDKSGLPSDRFSAERTGGSVSTLTIQRTQQEDSAVYLCASSRSAAYNEQFFGPGTRLTVL.

The rearrangement joins TRBV7-2 to TRBJ2-3; D is perhaps TRBD1 (5 bases). Germline V gives CDR1 SGHTA, CDR2 FQGNSA. V was trimmed by 6 bases and J by 0 bases, leaving 16 bases between them. The CDR3 contains 16 residues. The CDR3 sequence: CASRVGQNPSTDTQYF. The CDR3 nucleotides read TGTGCCAGCAGAGTAGGACAAAATCCTAGCACAGATACGCAGTATTTT.

The V call is TRBV18, the J call TRBJ1-2; no clear D gene. Germline-derived CDR1 and CDR2 are KGHSH and LQKENI. V lost 3 bases to trimming and J lost 4 bases, with 9 bases between them. There are 13 residues in the CDR3. Written as DNA, the CDR3 is TGTGCCAGCTCACCTGACACCTCCTATGGCTACACCTTC. Protein product: CASSPDTSYGYTF.

This clone was observed a single time. The chain combines TRBV28 with TRBJ1-2, with TRBD1 matching over 7 bases. Germline V gene lookup returns CDR1 MDHEN and CDR2 SYDVKM. Trimming at V came to 5 bases and at J to 7 bases, leaving 7 bases not matched to a gene. This CDR3 contains 13 residues. The CDR3 protein is CASSRTGFPGYTF. For the CDR3, the DNA is TGTGCCAGCAGTCGGACAGGATTTCCTGGCTACACCTTC.

J is TRBJ2-3 and V is TRBV7-2; TRBD2 might be the D (7 bases). The V gene's germline CDR1 is SGHTA and CDR2 FQGNSA. V lost 3 bases and J lost 5, with 15 bases in between. There are 15 residues in the CDR3. The CDR3 loop reads CASSLFAGAKDTQYF. Here the CDR3 DNA reads TGTGCCAGCAGCTTGTTTGCGGGGGCCAAAGATACGCAGTATTTT.

As DNA, the CDR3 is TGTGCCAGCAGTGATACTACCCGGGACACTGAAGCTTTCTTT. Protein product: CASSDTTRDTEAFF. J is TRBJ1-1 and V is TRBV25-1; no firm D call. The CDR3 contains 14 residues. V dropped 3 bases and J dropped 3 bases, with 11 bases sitting between them. Germline assignment: CDR1 MGHDK and CDR2 SYGVNS.

The chain combines TRBV5-1 with TRBJ1-1; 8 bases agree with TRBD1. Trimming took 4 bases from V and 5 from J; bases not matched to a gene: 10. The germline V gene has CDR1 SGHRS and CDR2 YFSETQ. The CDR3 runs 15 residues. The CDR3 here is CASSGGQGRGTEAFF. The CDR3 nucleotides are TGCGCCAGCAGCGGAGGACAGGGCAGAGGAACTGAAGCTTTCTTT.

The V gene is TRBV18, the J gene TRBJ2-1, with D tentatively TRBD1 (7 bases). This CDR3 is 13 amino acids long. The V gene lost 3 bases and the J gene lost 5 bases, with 8 bases spanning the gap. In germline, CDR1 is KGHSH, CDR2 LQKENI. The CDR3 DNA is TGTGCCAGCTCACCCAGGGGGGACAATGAGCAGTTCTTC. It is translated as CASSPRGDNEQFF.

This chain joins TRBV11-3 and TRBJ2-3; TRBD2 matches at 9 bases. The germline CDR1 and CDR2 sequences are SGHNT and YENEEA. This CDR3 contains 16 residues. Trimming at V came to 5 bases and at J to 6 bases, leaving 12 bases not matched to a gene. This CDR3 is CASSPGAGGPRDTQYF. The CDR3 DNA is TGTGCCAGCAGCCCCGGGGCGGGGGGGCCAAGGGATACGCAGTATTTT.

This clone appeared a few times. This CDR3 is CASSKGSYTQYF. CDR3 DNA: TGTGCCAGCAGCAAGGGGAGTTATACGCAGTATTTT. This chain links TRBV21-1 with TRBJ2-3; the table gives TRBD2 as D, unverified against the DNA. TRBV21-1 constitutes a pseudogene. The length of the CDR3 is 12 residues.

The chain combines TRBV9 with TRBJ1-1, with TRBD1 as a possible D gene (6 bases). The CDR3 has 13 residues. CDR1 and CDR2 (germline): SGDLS, YYNGEE. V was pared by 5 bases and J by 6 bases, with 14 bases between. The CDR3, as DNA: TGTGCCAGCAGGCCACAGGGCGGCTCTGAAGCTTTCTTT. This gives the protein CASRPQGGSEAFF.

The chain combines TRBV28 with TRBJ2-5; 9 positions agree with TRBD2. The CDR3 is made up of 15 amino acids. With V trimmed by 5 bases and J by 4 bases, 8 bases remained unmatched. The germline CDR1 and CDR2 sequences are MDHEN and SYDVKM. In DNA form, the CDR3 reads TGTGCCAGCAGTCGGCCGGCGGGGGGGAGAGAGACCCAGTACTTC. Protein sequence: CASSRPAGGRETQYF.